Given below is one TCR beta chain in context. The data stem from a study of blood T cell repertoires in COVID-19. Measured with immunoSEQ multiplex PCR; TCRdb has only the in-frame clones, and not every one. The top ten hold less than 9% of the sample, which has about 350,000 clones, approximately 86% seen once. Recruited during active infection, patients (from Seattle) were subsequently followed longitudinally. The CDR3 consists of 12 residues. V lost 7 bases to trimming and J lost 11 bases; unmatched junction nucleotides: 9. Germline V gene sequence: CDR1 SGHTA, CDR2 FQGNSA. The TCR was taken from a woman in her sixties or seventies with COVID-19, enrolled during active disease. The sequenced sample consisted of peripheral blood. V and J are TRBV7-2 and TRBJ1-1; 8 bases fit TRBD1. The CDR3, as DNA: TGTGCCAGCACCCAAATGTGGACAGGGGCTTTCTTT. Its translation is CASTQMWTGAFF.